Each of the 27 T cell receptor beta chains below was sequenced from the same sample in a study of blood T cell repertoires in COVID-19. Some clones are missing from TCRdb's copy, which holds only in-frame ones; the method was immunoSEQ multiplex PCR. The table lists some 330,000 clones, roughly 90% of them singletons. The sequencing sample was made of PBMCs or T cells enriched from blood (not recorded which). The receptors derive from a woman aged 25 to 39 who had recovered from COVID-19.

The chain couples TRBV7-9 to TRBJ1-2; no clear D. The CDR3 sequence is 12 residues long. The V end lost 5 bases, the J end lost 8 bases, and 12 bases lay between the germline ends. The germline gives CDR1 SEHNR, CDR2 FQNEAQ (reference sequence). CDR3 in amino acids: CASSLNTGGYTF. Here the CDR3 DNA reads TGTGCCAGCAGCCTAAACACGGGGGGCTACACCTTC.

Regarding this clone: Mismatch with germline at one junction end may stem from a read error. This chain joins TRBV7-7 and TRBJ2-1; weak D call: TRBD1 (7 bases). CDR3 length: 17 amino acids. Per germline, CDR1 SSHAT and CDR2 FNYEAQ (reference sequence). CDR3 protein: CASSLALRGTAGDEQFF. CDR3 coding DNA: TGTGCTAGCAGCTTAGCCCTACGGGGGACAGCTGGGGATGAGCAGTTCTTC.

The gene calls are TRBV6-6 and TRBJ1-2, with D possibly matching TRBD1 (6 bases). Trimming removed 5 bases from V and 2 bases from J, with 12 bases in between. This CDR3 has 14 amino acids. The V gene's germline CDR1 is MNHNY and CDR2 SVGAGI (reference sequence). The CDR3 nucleotides are TGTGCCAGCAGTACCCGGACAGACAACTATGGCTACACCTTC. Protein: CASSTRTDNYGYTF.

The chain is built from TRBV2 and TRBJ2-3; 8 bases map to TRBD1. Germline loops: CDR1 SNHLY, CDR2 FYNNEI. The CDR3 is 15 residues long. V lost 4 bases and J lost 0; bases outside the gene matches: 3. CDR3 bases: TGTGCCAGCAGTGGTCAGGGGGCTAGCACAGATACGCAGTATTTT. It specifies CASSGQGASTDTQYF.

The chain uses TRBV5-5 and TRBJ2-6; no clear D. The V gene's germline CDR1 is SGHKS and CDR2 YYEKEE (reference sequence). The length of the CDR3 is 15 residues. V lost 7 bases and J lost 0, with 11 bases in between. This CDR3 is CASCPSSSGANVLTF. In DNA, the CDR3 is TGTGCCAGCTGTCCGAGCTCCTCTGGGGCCAACGTCCTGACTTTC.

The chain employs TRBV5-1 and TRBJ1-2; TRBD1 is a possible D gene (6 bases). Trimming stripped 1 base from V and 2 bases from J, with 12 bases between. This CDR3 spans 15 amino acids. The germline V gene has CDR1 SGHRS and CDR2 YFSETQ. This CDR3 is CASSLSGGANYGYTF. The CDR3 DNA sequence: TGCGCCAGCAGCTTGTCTGGGGGGGCAAACTATGGCTACACCTTC.

The chain couples TRBV28 to TRBJ1-1; D perhaps matches TRBD1 (6 bases). V was shortened by 3 bases and J by 5 bases, with 16 bases between the two germline ends. This CDR3 has 15 amino acids. Looked up from germline, CDR1 is MDHEN and CDR2 is SYDVKM. This CDR3 reads CASSFYRGAYTEAFF. CDR3 coding DNA: TGTGCCAGCAGTTTCTATCGGGGGGCATATACTGAAGCTTTCTTT.

This CDR3 is CASGLGQGPYEQYF. As DNA, the CDR3 is TGTGCCAGCGGACTCGGACAGGGGCCCTACGAGCAGTACTTC. The chain is built from TRBV6-5 and TRBJ2-7; 9 bases align to TRBD1. The J segment lost 2 bases and the V segment lost 8 bases, leaving 7 bases of the junction unmatched. The germline V gene has CDR1 MNHEY and CDR2 SVGAGI. This CDR3 is 14 amino acids long.

J is TRBJ2-3 and V is TRBV5-1; TRBD1 matches at 8 bases. Trimming cost V 4 bases and J 6 bases; bases outside gene matches: 7. Germline CDR1 is SGHRS and CDR2 is YFSETQ. CDR3 length equals 14 residues. The DNA of the CDR3 is TGCGCCAGCAGCAAGGACAGGGAAGGGGATACGCAGTATTTT. This sequence encodes CASSKDREGDTQYF.

The V call is TRBV11-3, the J call TRBJ2-3; TRBD1 aligns across 7 bases. The V gene end was trimmed by 5 bases and the J gene end by 0 bases; junction bases not matched to a gene: 5. Germline CDR1 and CDR2: SGHNT and YENEEA. The length of the CDR3 is 15 residues. CDR3: CASSRDRASTDTQYF. DNA of the CDR3: TGTGCCAGCAGCCGCGACAGGGCGAGCACAGATACGCAGTATTTT.

This clone was seen more than once but under ten times. The chain recombines TRBV9 with TRBJ2-4; D is uncertain. CDR1 SGDLS and CDR2 YYNGEE come from the germline V gene. V was shortened by 0 bases and J by 5 bases, with 15 bases between the two germline ends. The CDR3 is made up of 16 amino acids. CDR3: CASSVVSKPRQNIQYF. DNA of the CDR3: TGTGCCAGCAGCGTAGTTTCGAAACCTAGGCAAAACATTCAGTACTTC.

The chain combines TRBV9 with TRBJ1-2; 12 nucleotides align to TRBD1. The CDR3 is 17 amino acids. The germline V gene has CDR1 SGDLS and CDR2 YYNGEE. Trimming took 4 bases from V and 3 from J; bases not matched to a gene: 10. DNA for the CDR3: TGTGCCAGCAGCCAGACCGGGACAGGGGGCGAAGACTATGGCTACACCTTC. Its translation is CASSQTGTGGEDYGYTF.

The J gene is TRBJ1-1, the V gene TRBV4-1; TRBD1 agrees at 9 bases. From germline, CDR1 is MGHRA and CDR2 YSYEKL. The V segment lost 0 bases and the J segment 6 bases; nucleotides outside the gene matches: 17. This CDR3 region has 19 residues. The CDR3 protein is CASSQDGPQLGQGTAEAFF. CDR3 bases: TGCGCCAGCAGCCAAGATGGACCCCAATTGGGACAGGGAACGGCTGAAGCTTTCTTT.

DNA for the CDR3: TGTGCCAGTAGCCCAGGGACAGGACCTAACATTCTACAGCCCCAGCATTTT. Its protein is CASSPGTGPNILQPQHF. This chain links TRBV19 with TRBJ1-5, with 8 bases aligning to TRBD1. The CDR3 length is 17 residues. Per germline, CDR1 LNHDA and CDR2 SQIVND (reference sequence). With V trimmed by 6 bases and J by 7 bases, 17 bases remained unmatched.

This clone was seen a few times. CDR3 in DNA: TGTGCCAGCAGGTCCGGGGTTACTTATAATTCACCCCTCCACTTT. This codes for CASRSGVTYNSPLHF. V gene TRBV6-4 combines with J gene TRBJ1-6; unclear D gene. Germline V gives CDR1 MRHNA, CDR2 SNTAGT. CDR3 size: 15 residues. V was pared by 6 bases and J by 4 bases, with 13 bases between.

The chain has TRBV9 and TRBJ1-1, with D perhaps TRBD1 (5 bases). Looked up from germline, CDR1 is SGDLS and CDR2 is YYNGEE. The germline V and J ends were trimmed by 4 bases and 2 bases, with 18 bases remaining between them. The CDR3 sequence is 16 residues long. The CDR3 protein is CASSPSDGTINTEAFF. The CDR3 DNA is TGTGCCAGCAGCCCATCCGACGGGACTATAAACACTGAAGCTTTCTTT.

As concerns this clone: Other DNA sequences of this sample code for an identical CDR3. The chain links TRBV28 to TRBJ1-5, with D possibly being TRBD1 (6 bases). V was pared by 6 bases and J by 4 bases, with 16 bases between. CDR1 MDHEN and CDR2 SYDVKM come from the germline V gene. CDR3 length: 15 residues. The CDR3 bases are TGTGCCAGCAGAGCTCCGACAGGCTCGAATCAGCCCCAGCATTTT. This sequence encodes CASRAPTGSNQPQHF.

The V gene is TRBV19, the J gene TRBJ2-7; TRBD2 aligns across 8 bases. Germline trimming cut 5 bases from V and 3 bases from J; bases unmatched to any gene: 12. Germline CDR1 and CDR2: LNHDA and SQIVND (reference sequence). The CDR3 contains 16 residues. CDR3 sequence (DNA): TGTGCCAGTAGTGTCGGGGGGGGAATTTTCGACTACGAGCAGTACTTC. Translating it yields CASSVGGGIFDYEQYF.

The V call is TRBV12-3 or TRBV12-4, the J call TRBJ1-2; 9 bases match TRBD1. J was trimmed by 6 bases and V by 7 bases; bases with no gene match: 6. This CDR3 contains 13 residues. This CDR3 is CASNKGQGDGYTF. The CDR3 DNA is TGTGCCAGCAATAAGGGACAGGGAGATGGCTACACCTTC.

This rearrangement joins TRBV30 to TRBJ2-6; D ambiguous. V was pared by 3 bases and J by 4 bases, with 7 bases between. CDR3 size: 13 residues. Germline CDR1 is GTSNPN and CDR2 is SVGIG (reference sequence). The CDR3 DNA follows: TGTGCCTGGAGGAAGCCGGGGGCCAACGTCCTGACTTTC. Residues: CAWRKPGANVLTF.

This chain uses TRBV5-6 with TRBJ2-2; no reliable D call. V shed 4 bases and J shed 4 bases, with 17 bases lying between them. The CDR3 runs 16 residues. Germline lookup yields CDR1 SGHDT and CDR2 YYEEEE. CDR3 nucleotide sequence: TGTGCCAGCAGCCTGGAACGGGTAATTGGCACCGGGGAGCTGTTTTTT. Encoded protein: CASSLERVIGTGELFF.

The rearrangement joins TRBV28 to TRBJ2-3; 7 bases fit TRBD2. In germline, CDR1 is MDHEN, CDR2 SYDVKM. V trimming: 2 bases; J trimming: 2 bases; junction bases outside the gene matches: 1. The CDR3 loop spans 14 amino acids. For the CDR3, the DNA is TGTGCCAGCAGTTTAGGGGGGGACACAGATACGCAGTATTTT. It yields the protein CASSLGGDTDTQYF.

This clone has just one count. This chain joins TRBV7-2 and TRBJ1-5; 8 positions agree with TRBD1. Unmatched junction bases numbered 9, after V lost 6 bases and J lost 2 bases. Per germline, CDR1 SGHTA and CDR2 FQGNSA. The CDR3 is 16 residues long. The CDR3 DNA is TGTGCCAGCAGTCTTATTCCGGGACAGGGCAATCAGCCCCAGCATTTT. Translating gives CASSLIPGQGNQPQHF.

This chain links TRBV5-6 with TRBJ2-7; TRBD1 aligns across 7 bases. Germline-derived CDR1 and CDR2 are SGHDT and YYEEEE. The CDR3 is made up of 14 amino acids. V was clipped by 4 bases and J by 0 bases; unmatched bases: 4. The CDR3 DNA is TGTGCCAGCAGCAGACAGGGCAACTCCTACGAGCAGTACTTC. Encoded protein: CASSRQGNSYEQYF.

The V gene is TRBV28, the J gene TRBJ1-5, with no clear D. From germline, CDR1 is MDHEN and CDR2 SYDVKM. CDR3 size: 15 residues. Trimming took off 5 bases at V and 5 bases at J, with 16 bases between the two ends. Written as DNA, the CDR3 is TGTGCCAGCAGTCTACTCGTGACACCCGATCAGCCCCAGCATTTT. Its translation: CASSLLVTPDQPQHF.

The chain combines TRBV6-5 with TRBJ1-1, with 9 bases lining up with TRBD1. The V segment lost 4 bases and the J segment 5 bases; nucleotides outside the gene matches: 5. This CDR3 is built from 14 residues. Germline V CDR1 and CDR2: MNHEY, SVGAGI. Written as DNA, the CDR3 is TGTGCCAGCAGTTGGGACAGGGATTATACTGAAGCTTTCTTT. This sequence encodes CASSWDRDYTEAFF.

A word on this clone: The junction differs from germline at one of its ends, possibly a read error. This chain connects TRBV7-7 to TRBJ2-5, with 9 bases matching TRBD1. The CDR3 is 15 amino acids. The germline V gene encodes CDR1 SSHAT and CDR2 FNYEAQ (reference sequence). The CDR3 loop reads CASSTMTGGQETQYF. The CDR3 DNA reads TGTGCTAGCAGCACGATGACAGGGGGCCAAGAGACCCAGTACTTC.